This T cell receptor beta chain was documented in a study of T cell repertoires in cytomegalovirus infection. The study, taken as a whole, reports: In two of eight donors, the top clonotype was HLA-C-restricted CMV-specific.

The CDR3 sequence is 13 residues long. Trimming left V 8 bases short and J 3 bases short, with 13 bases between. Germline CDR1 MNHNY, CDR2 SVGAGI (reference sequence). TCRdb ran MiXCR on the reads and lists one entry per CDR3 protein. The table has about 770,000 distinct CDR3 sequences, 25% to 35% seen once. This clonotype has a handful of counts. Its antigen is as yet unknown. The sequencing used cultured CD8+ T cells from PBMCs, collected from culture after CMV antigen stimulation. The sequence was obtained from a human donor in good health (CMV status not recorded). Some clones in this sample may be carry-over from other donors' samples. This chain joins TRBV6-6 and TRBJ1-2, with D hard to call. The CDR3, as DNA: TGTGCCAGCTGCGTGGGGAACCACTATGGCTACACCTTC. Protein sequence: CASCVGNHYGYTF.